A selection of T cell receptor beta chains follows, all from one sample in a study of spatial heterogeneity in lung cancer. From the 5' RACE reads, TCRdb called clonotypes with MiXCR, one entry per CDR3 protein. The repertoire has several thousand distinct CDR3 sequences, 14% of them found once; the top ten carry 9%. Sequencing was performed on lung tumor tissue, taken at surgery. The receptors stem from a female donor with early-stage non-small cell lung cancer. Both conserved end residues are part of each CDR3. The D gene is left open where the match is weak. Size tells how often a clone was seen (once, few, many) or the class of an expanded clone, and some rows leave it out.

>TRBJ1-5|TRBV18|TRBD1|15|many
CASSPRQGGNQPQHF
TGTGCCAGCTCACCAAGACAGGGCGGTAATCAGCCCCAGCATTTT
>TRBJ2-1|TRBV5-4|-|18|-
CASSLGRQILNSYNEQFF
TGTGCCAGCAGCTTGGGAAGGCAGATACTCAACTCCTACAATGAGCAGTTCTTC
>TRBJ1-1|TRBV6-2/TRBV6-3|-|14|many
CASSATGGYAEAFF
TGTGCCAGCAGTGCCACTGGGGGGTACGCTGAAGCTTTCTTT
>TRBJ2-7|TRBV5-6|-|11|few
CASSLDDEQYF
TGTGCCAGCAGCTTGGACGACGAGCAGTACTTC
>TRBJ2-6|TRBV7-2|-|17|many
CASSRDMEFSGANVLTF
TGTGCCAGCAGCCGGGACATGGAATTCTCTGGGGCCAACGTCCTGACTTTC
>TRBJ2-4|TRBV5-6|-|14|many
CASRAWGAKNIQYF
TGTGCCAGCAGAGCCTGGGGGGCCAAAAACATTCAGTACTTC
>TRBJ1-3|TRBV18|-|12|medium-sized
CASSPGSGTIYF
TGTGCCAGCTCACCAGGGTCGGGCACCATATATTTT
>TRBJ2-7|TRBV20-1|-|13|many
CSAIRAGGDEQYF
TGCAGTGCAATCAGGGCTGGGGGAGACGAGCAGTACTTC
>TRBJ1-2|TRBV9|-|13|medium-sized
CASSKGPYDGYTF
TGTGCCAGCAGCAAGGGACCTTACGATGGCTACACCTTC
>TRBJ2-3|TRBV7-9|-|14|medium-sized
CASSFFPSADTQYF
TGTGCCAGCAGCTTTTTTCCTAGCGCAGATACGCAGTATTTT
>TRBJ2-3|TRBV11-2|-|13|many
CASRGRTTDTQYF
TGTGCCAGCAGGGGCAGGACCACAGATACGCAGTATTTT
>TRBJ2-7|TRBV5-1|-|14|many
CASSLRGGYYEQYF
TGCGCCAGCAGCCTCAGGGGTGGTTATTACGAGCAGTACTTC
>TRBJ2-7|TRBV27|TRBD2|15|many
CASRGSGTSGSEQYF
TGTGCCAGCAGGGGGTCCGGGACTAGCGGGAGCGAGCAGTACTTC
>TRBJ2-1|TRBV7-3|-|18|medium-sized
CASSLRNPGVGVYNEQFF
TGTGCCAGCAGCTTAAGAAATCCAGGGGTTGGGGTATACAATGAGCAGTTCTTC
>TRBJ1-6|TRBV28|-|11|many
CASSLESPLHF
TGTGCCAGCAGTTTAGAGTCACCCCTCCACTTT
>TRBJ2-3|TRBV10-1|-|17|medium-sized
CASSFPRAHSTPDTQYF
TGCGCCAGCAGTTTCCCTCGGGCGCACTCCACCCCAGATACGCAGTATTTT
>TRBJ2-5|TRBV3-1|TRBD2|14|medium-sized
CASSQATSHGTQYF
TGTGCCAGCAGCCAGGCGACTAGCCATGGGACCCAGTACTTC
>TRBJ2-4|TRBV28|-|15|-
CASLGRGALKNIQYF
TGTGCCAGCTTAGGGCGCGGGGCCCTCAAAAACATTCAGTACTTC
>TRBJ1-1|TRBV2|-|12|medium-sized
CASSVVGRRAFF
TGTGCCAGCAGTGTGGTGGGGCGGCGGGCTTTCTTT
>TRBJ2-1|TRBV13|-|12|-
CASSAPGNEQFF
TGTGCCAGCAGCGCGCCCGGCAATGAGCAGTTCTTC
>TRBJ2-7|TRBV5-5|-|13|many
CASSITQGREQYF
TGTGCCAGCAGCATCACCCAGGGGAGGGAGCAGTACTTC
>TRBJ2-3|TRBV7-2|-|15|-
CASSLMGGGTDTQYF
TGTGCCAGCAGTCTGATGGGGGGAGGCACAGATACGCAGTATTTT
>TRBJ1-2|TRBV3-1|TRBD1|14|many
CASSQDRGLYGYTF
TGTGCCAGCAGCCAGGACAGGGGGCTGTATGGCTACACCTTC
>TRBJ2-1|TRBV20-1|TRBD2|14|many
CSVIAGGFYNEQFF
TGCAGTGTCATAGCGGGGGGGTTCTACAATGAGCAGTTCTTC
>TRBJ1-1|TRBV12-3/TRBV12-4|-|14|medium-sized
CASSTRRETTEAFF
TGTGCCAGCAGTACCCGACGGGAGACCACTGAAGCTTTCTTT
>TRBJ2-7|TRBV7-2|-|12|many
CASSSGLGEQYF
TGTGCCAGCAGCTCGGGACTCGGCGAGCAGTACTTC
>TRBJ2-2|TRBV5-6|-|14|many
CASSLNRNTGELFF
TGTGCCAGCAGCTTGAATAGGAACACCGGGGAGCTGTTTTTT
>TRBJ1-6|TRBV20-1|-|13|medium-sized
CSARGSYNSPLHF
TGCAGTGCTAGAGGGTCCTATAATTCACCCCTCCACTTT
>TRBJ2-3|TRBV7-2|TRBD2|18|many
CASSFPWSGAASTDTQYF
TGTGCCAGCAGCTTCCCCTGGAGCGGGGCTGCTAGCACAGATACGCAGTATTTT
>TRBJ1-2|TRBV9|-|15|medium-sized
CASTAARGAGYGYTF
TGTGCCAGCACCGCCGCGCGGGGGGCTGGCTATGGCTACACCTTC
>TRBJ1-2|TRBV19|-|13|many
CASTTWGPYGYTF
TGTGCCAGTACCACGTGGGGTCCCTATGGCTACACCTTC
>TRBJ1-1|TRBV5-1|-|13|many
CASSLDRWTEAFF
TGCGCCAGCAGCTTGGACCGGTGGACTGAAGCTTTCTTT
>TRBJ1-1|TRBV7-2|TRBD1|16|many
CASSSMFGTGYTEAFF
TGTGCCAGCAGTTCCATGTTCGGGACAGGGTACACTGAAGCTTTCTTT